Listed here are 2 T cell receptor beta chains from one sample, sequenced in a study of blood T cell repertoires in COVID-19. Libraries were prepared by immunoSEQ multiplex PCR; TCRdb keeps only in-frame clonotypes and omits some of them. The repertoire holds under 300,000 clones, with 65% to 85% as singletons. The sequencing input was PBMCs or T cells enriched from blood (not recorded which). These receptors all come from a man aged 50 to 60 who had recovered from COVID-19.

The V and J genes are TRBV6-5 and TRBJ2-1; TRBD2 matches at 9 bases. This CDR3 is built from 15 residues. Germline assignment: CDR1 MNHEY and CDR2 SVGAGI. V lost 6 bases and J lost 3; bases outside the gene matches: 6. CDR3 nucleotides: TGTGCCAGCAGCAGGATAGCGGGGGACTACAATGAGCAGTTCTTC. This codes for CASSRIAGDYNEQFF.

The chain is built from TRBV15 and TRBJ1-6, with 7 bases identical to TRBD1. Unmatched junction bases numbered 8, after V lost 3 bases and J lost 6 bases. The CDR3 length is 16 residues. Per germline, CDR1 LNHNV and CDR2 YYDKDF (reference sequence). In DNA form, the CDR3 reads TGTGCCACCAGCAGGTCCCGGGACAGTAGTAATTCACCCCTCCACTTT. The encoded protein is CATSRSRDSSNSPLHF.